This TCR beta chain derives from a study of CD8+CD57+ T cells in acquired aplastic anemia. For the study at large: Mean yield of DNA from sorted CD4+ and CD8+ cells was 3 to 3.5 ug. Study-level results: In CD8+ cells, Simpson's diversity showed no significant difference between patients and controls.

Genomic DNA constituted the template upon which TCR beta VDJ and CDR3 profiling was performed. In TCRdb, the reads were re-called with MiXCR into one record per CDR3 protein. The repertoire holds around 180,000 distinct CDR3 sequences, with under 70% as singletons. CDR3 length: 15 residues. Germline CDR1 SGHVS, CDR2 FQNEAQ. V was cut by 4 bases and J by 0 bases, with 10 bases left in between. Notes on this clonotype: Its specificity is unknown.

Sequenced: sorted CD4+, CD8+, or CD8+CD57+ T cells (not recorded which) from PBMCs. The clonotype was recovered from a human donor with severe aplastic anemia or a healthy control (not recorded which). V usage is TRBV7-8 and J usage is TRBJ1-3; D gene uncertain. CDR3 DNA: TGTGCCAGCAGCTCCCAGTGGAGCTCTGGAAACACCATATATTTT. Its translation is CASSSQWSSGNTIYF. The whole variable domain, remainder taken from reference TRBV7-8 and TRBJ1-3, is GAGVSQSPRYKVAKRGQDVALRCDPISGHVSLFWYQQALGQGPEFLTYFQNEAQLDKSGLPSDRFFAERPEGSVSTLKIQRTQQEDSAVYLCASSSQWSSGNTIYFGEGSWLTVV.